This is a list of T cell receptor beta chains from one sample in a study of T-cell reconstitution after alpha-beta-depleted transplantation in children. Via MiXCR, TCRdb re-called the PCR reads, giving one row per CDR3 protein. The table includes 190,000 or so distinct CDR3 sequences, around 6.8% detected once. Sequences were derived from PBMCs from the stem cell graft donor, sampled from the stem cell graft. The receptors derive from a human donor who donated a stem cell graft to a child with Wiskott-Aldrich syndrome. CDR3s include the opening cysteine and the closing phenylalanine or tryptophan. The order of the fields is clone size, D gene, J gene, V gene, CDR3 protein, CDR3 DNA. The D gene is left open where the match is weak. Part of the rows lack a size; the others show once, few, many or a class for expanded clones.

clone size: many
D gene: -
J gene: TRBJ1-2
V gene: TRBV6-5
CDR3 protein: CASRGGGPYYGYTF
CDR3 DNA: TGTGCCAGCAGAGGGGGGGGACCTTACTATGGCTACACCTTC

clone size: many
D gene: TRBD2
J gene: TRBJ2-5
V gene: TRBV7-8
CDR3 protein: CASSLATGGAWETQYF
CDR3 DNA: TGTGCCAGCAGCTTAGCGACCGGGGGGGCCTGGGAGACCCAGTACTTC

clone size: many
D gene: -
J gene: TRBJ2-7
V gene: TRBV20-1
CDR3 protein: CSAASRSHEQYF
CDR3 DNA: TGCAGTGCTGCAAGCCGTTCCCACGAGCAGTACTTC

clone size: many
D gene: TRBD2
J gene: TRBJ2-1
V gene: TRBV10-3
CDR3 protein: CATRGGTSGVNEQFF
CDR3 DNA: TGTGCCACCAGGGGGGGAACTAGCGGGGTCAATGAGCAGTTCTTC

clone size: -
D gene: TRBD1
J gene: TRBJ2-1
V gene: TRBV18
CDR3 protein: CASSLTGGQSYNEQFF
CDR3 DNA: TGTGCCAGCTCACTGACAGGGGGCCAAAGCTACAATGAGCAGTTCTTC

clone size: few
D gene: -
J gene: TRBJ2-5
V gene: TRBV2
CDR3 protein: CASTEGGGRVETQYF
CDR3 DNA: TGTGCCAGCACCGAGGGAGGTGGCAGGGTGGAGACCCAGTACTTC

clone size: -
D gene: -
J gene: TRBJ1-5
V gene: TRBV6-1
CDR3 protein: CASSPFGDGNQPQHF
CDR3 DNA: TGTGCCAGCAGTCCCTTCGGGGATGGCAATCAGCCCCAGCATTTT

clone size: many
D gene: TRBD2
J gene: TRBJ2-2
V gene: TRBV30
CDR3 protein: CAWSREGANTGELFF
CDR3 DNA: TGTGCCTGGAGTCGGGAGGGAGCGAACACCGGGGAGCTGTTTTTT

clone size: many
D gene: -
J gene: TRBJ2-5
V gene: TRBV15
CDR3 protein: CATSRDGETQYF
CDR3 DNA: TGTGCCACCAGCAGAGACGGGGAGACCCAGTACTTC

clone size: few
D gene: -
J gene: TRBJ1-6
V gene: TRBV18
CDR3 protein: CASSPLPGVINSPLHF
CDR3 DNA: TGTGCCAGCTCACCTTTACCGGGGGTCATTAATTCACCCCTCCACTTT

clone size: few
D gene: -
J gene: TRBJ2-7
V gene: TRBV12-3/TRBV12-4
CDR3 protein: CASSLKRTSYEQYF
CDR3 DNA: TGTGCCAGCAGTTTAAAGAGGACTTCCTACGAGCAGTACTTC

clone size: many
D gene: -
J gene: TRBJ2-7
V gene: TRBV5-1
CDR3 protein: CASSSGIAYEQYF
CDR3 DNA: TGCGCCAGCAGCTCGGGAATCGCGTACGAGCAGTACTTC

clone size: many
D gene: -
J gene: TRBJ1-5
V gene: TRBV18
CDR3 protein: CASSPVADSNQPQHF
CDR3 DNA: TGTGCCAGCTCACCAGTAGCAGATAGCAATCAGCCCCAGCATTTT

clone size: many
D gene: -
J gene: TRBJ2-1
V gene: TRBV12-3/TRBV12-4
CDR3 protein: CASTLGGTYNEQFF
CDR3 DNA: TGTGCCAGCACCCTTGGGGGCACCTACAATGAGCAGTTCTTC

clone size: -
D gene: TRBD1
J gene: TRBJ1-2
V gene: TRBV6-5
CDR3 protein: CASSYSGTGNGGYTF
CDR3 DNA: TGTGCCAGCAGTTACTCGGGGACAGGGAACGGGGGCTACACCTTC

clone size: -
D gene: -
J gene: TRBJ1-1
V gene: TRBV29-1
CDR3 protein: CSVEGGQNTEAFF
CDR3 DNA: TGCAGCGTTGAGGGGGGTCAGAACACTGAAGCTTTCTTT

clone size: many
D gene: TRBD1
J gene: TRBJ1-5
V gene: TRBV7-2
CDR3 protein: CASQQGIGNQPQHF
CDR3 DNA: TGTGCCAGCCAACAGGGGATAGGCAATCAGCCCCAGCATTTT

clone size: many
D gene: -
J gene: TRBJ2-1
V gene: TRBV20-1
CDR3 protein: CSARGPGNEQFF
CDR3 DNA: TGCAGTGCAAGAGGACCAGGCAATGAGCAGTTCTTC

clone size: few
D gene: -
J gene: TRBJ2-1
V gene: TRBV19
CDR3 protein: CASSISFHNEQFF
CDR3 DNA: TGTGCCAGTAGTATTTCATTCCACAATGAGCAGTTCTTC

clone size: -
D gene: -
J gene: TRBJ1-5
V gene: TRBV7-8
CDR3 protein: CASSLWGRNNQPQHF
CDR3 DNA: TGTGCCAGCAGCTTATGGGGGCGGAACAATCAGCCCCAGCATTTT

clone size: few
D gene: -
J gene: TRBJ1-6
V gene: TRBV7-9
CDR3 protein: CASSRGQGAYNSPLHF
CDR3 DNA: TGTGCCAGCAGCCGGGGGCAGGGTGCCTATAATTCACCCCTCCACTTT

clone size: many
D gene: -
J gene: TRBJ1-2
V gene: TRBV29-1
CDR3 protein: CSVEESGGGYTF
CDR3 DNA: TGCAGCGTTGAAGAGTCGGGTGGTGGCTACACCTTC

clone size: many
D gene: TRBD2
J gene: TRBJ2-3
V gene: TRBV6-2/TRBV6-3
CDR3 protein: CASSSGLAGGQYTQYF
CDR3 DNA: TGTGCCAGCAGCTCGGGACTAGCGGGGGGGCAATATACGCAGTATTTT

clone size: many
D gene: -
J gene: TRBJ2-4
V gene: TRBV6-5
CDR3 protein: CASKDNEENIQYF
CDR3 DNA: TGTGCCAGCAAGGATAACGAGGAAAACATTCAGTACTTC

clone size: many
D gene: TRBD1
J gene: TRBJ2-5
V gene: TRBV7-7
CDR3 protein: CASSYGQGAGETQYF
CDR3 DNA: TGTGCCAGCAGCTATGGACAGGGGGCTGGAGAGACCCAGTACTTC

clone size: many
D gene: -
J gene: TRBJ2-7
V gene: TRBV15
CDR3 protein: CATSRDIYQGYEQYF
CDR3 DNA: TGTGCCACCAGCAGAGATATTTATCAGGGGTACGAGCAGTACTTC

clone size: many
D gene: TRBD1
J gene: TRBJ2-7
V gene: TRBV29-1
CDR3 protein: CSVATGIYEQYF
CDR3 DNA: TGCAGCGTTGCGACAGGGATCTACGAGCAGTACTTC

clone size: many
D gene: -
J gene: TRBJ1-5
V gene: TRBV20-1
CDR3 protein: CSANAPLGNQPQHF
CDR3 DNA: TGCAGTGCAAACGCACCTCTGGGGAATCAGCCCCAGCATTTT

clone size: many
D gene: TRBD2
J gene: TRBJ2-7
V gene: TRBV20-1
CDR3 protein: CSARDPGEGYEQYF
CDR3 DNA: TGCAGTGCTAGAGACCCGGGGGAGGGCTACGAGCAGTACTTC

clone size: many
D gene: TRBD1
J gene: TRBJ2-3
V gene: TRBV29-1
CDR3 protein: CSLTPTGGRTDTQYF
CDR3 DNA: TGCAGCCTCACGCCGACAGGGGGCCGGACAGATACGCAGTATTTT

clone size: many
D gene: TRBD1
J gene: TRBJ1-4
V gene: TRBV13
CDR3 protein: CASSSRQGLREKLFF
CDR3 DNA: TGTGCCAGCAGCTCGAGACAGGGCTTACGTGAAAAACTGTTTTTT

clone size: many
D gene: -
J gene: TRBJ1-1
V gene: TRBV20-1
CDR3 protein: CSVFSGRRTEAFF
CDR3 DNA: TGCAGTGTGTTTTCAGGGAGGCGTACTGAAGCTTTCTTT

clone size: many
D gene: -
J gene: TRBJ2-7
V gene: TRBV7-2
CDR3 protein: CASSLLGGDSYEQYF
CDR3 DNA: TGTGCCAGCAGCTTATTAGGCGGTGACTCCTACGAGCAGTACTTC

clone size: -
D gene: -
J gene: TRBJ2-3
V gene: TRBV7-2
CDR3 protein: CASSPTRSTSSYF
CDR3 DNA: TGTGCCAGCAGCCCCACCAGGTCCACGTCCTCGTATTTT

clone size: many
D gene: TRBD1
J gene: TRBJ2-1
V gene: TRBV12-3/TRBV12-4
CDR3 protein: CASRFIQGGHNEQFF
CDR3 DNA: TGTGCCAGCAGATTCATACAGGGGGGCCACAATGAGCAGTTCTTC

clone size: -
D gene: -
J gene: TRBJ2-5
V gene: TRBV12-3/TRBV12-4
CDR3 protein: CASSPTNLETQYF
CDR3 DNA: TGTGCCAGCAGTCCTACTAATTTAGAGACCCAGTACTTC

clone size: -
D gene: -
J gene: TRBJ2-1
V gene: TRBV3-1
CDR3 protein: CASSLYGLPPGNEQFF
CDR3 DNA: TGTGCCAGCAGCCTATATGGACTCCCGCCGGGAAATGAGCAGTTCTTC

clone size: -
D gene: -
J gene: TRBJ1-6
V gene: TRBV7-2
CDR3 protein: CASSLAHREGQSSYNSPLHF
CDR3 DNA: TGTGCCAGCAGCTTAGCGCATAGGGAGGGACAAAGCTCCTATAATTCACCCCTCCACTTT

clone size: many
D gene: -
J gene: TRBJ2-1
V gene: TRBV27
CDR3 protein: CASSLGGIEQFF
CDR3 DNA: TGTGCCAGCAGTTTAGGGGGGATTGAGCAGTTCTTC

clone size: few
D gene: TRBD1
J gene: TRBJ2-4
V gene: TRBV5-1
CDR3 protein: CASSALGQGAPNIQYF
CDR3 DNA: TGCGCCAGCAGCGCCCTAGGACAGGGGGCGCCGAACATTCAGTACTTC

clone size: -
D gene: TRBD1
J gene: TRBJ2-7
V gene: TRBV12-3/TRBV12-4
CDR3 protein: CASSPSWDRGSYEQYF
CDR3 DNA: TGTGCCAGCAGTCCCAGTTGGGACAGGGGATCCTACGAGCAGTACTTC

clone size: many
D gene: TRBD1
J gene: TRBJ1-1
V gene: TRBV7-8
CDR3 protein: CASSLQGQGTSTEAFF
CDR3 DNA: TGTGCCAGCAGCCTTCAGGGACAGGGGACGAGCACTGAAGCTTTCTTT

clone size: many
D gene: -
J gene: TRBJ2-3
V gene: TRBV28
CDR3 protein: CASLNGRGFTDTQYF
CDR3 DNA: TGTGCCAGCCTAAATGGACGGGGCTTCACAGATACGCAGTATTTT

clone size: many
D gene: -
J gene: TRBJ2-2
V gene: TRBV25-1
CDR3 protein: CASSEGVGELFF
CDR3 DNA: TGTGCCAGCAGTGAAGGGGTCGGGGAGCTGTTTTTT

clone size: many
D gene: -
J gene: TRBJ1-1
V gene: TRBV7-9
CDR3 protein: CASSLHGGNTEAFF
CDR3 DNA: TGTGCCAGCAGCTTACACGGGGGAAACACTGAAGCTTTCTTT

clone size: many
D gene: TRBD2
J gene: TRBJ2-7
V gene: TRBV6-5
CDR3 protein: CASSYVPGTTVAYEQYF
CDR3 DNA: TGTGCCAGCAGTTACGTTCCCGGGACTACTGTAGCCTACGAGCAGTACTTC

clone size: many
D gene: -
J gene: TRBJ2-7
V gene: TRBV25-1
CDR3 protein: CASSELDRDHNGQYF
CDR3 DNA: TGTGCCAGCAGTGAACTGGACCGGGATCATAACGGGCAGTACTTC

clone size: -
D gene: -
J gene: TRBJ2-1
V gene: TRBV28
CDR3 protein: CASSFFYEQFF
CDR3 DNA: TGTGCCAGCAGTTTCTTCTATGAGCAGTTCTTC

clone size: many
D gene: -
J gene: TRBJ2-7
V gene: TRBV12-3/TRBV12-4
CDR3 protein: CASSLGGDLREQYF
CDR3 DNA: TGTGCCAGCAGTTTAGGAGGGGACTTACGCGAGCAGTACTTC

clone size: many
D gene: -
J gene: TRBJ1-1
V gene: TRBV18
CDR3 protein: CASSQDPNTEAFF
CDR3 DNA: TGTGCCAGCTCACAGGACCCGAACACTGAAGCTTTCTTT

clone size: -
D gene: -
J gene: TRBJ2-3
V gene: TRBV20-1
CDR3 protein: CSARVGGLTDTQYF
CDR3 DNA: TGCAGTGCTAGAGTTGGGGGGCTCACAGATACGCAGTATTTT

clone size: many
D gene: -
J gene: TRBJ1-2
V gene: TRBV20-1
CDR3 protein: CSATLRATGGYTF
CDR3 DNA: TGCAGTGCTACCCTCCGGGCAACAGGAGGCTACACCTTC

clone size: many
D gene: -
J gene: TRBJ2-5
V gene: TRBV12-3/TRBV12-4
CDR3 protein: CASSPGATFQETQYF
CDR3 DNA: TGTGCCAGCAGTCCGGGAGCCACTTTCCAAGAGACCCAGTACTTC

clone size: many
D gene: TRBD1
J gene: TRBJ1-4
V gene: TRBV2
CDR3 protein: CASSVQGANEKLFF
CDR3 DNA: TGTGCCAGCAGTGTACAGGGGGCTAATGAAAAACTGTTTTTT